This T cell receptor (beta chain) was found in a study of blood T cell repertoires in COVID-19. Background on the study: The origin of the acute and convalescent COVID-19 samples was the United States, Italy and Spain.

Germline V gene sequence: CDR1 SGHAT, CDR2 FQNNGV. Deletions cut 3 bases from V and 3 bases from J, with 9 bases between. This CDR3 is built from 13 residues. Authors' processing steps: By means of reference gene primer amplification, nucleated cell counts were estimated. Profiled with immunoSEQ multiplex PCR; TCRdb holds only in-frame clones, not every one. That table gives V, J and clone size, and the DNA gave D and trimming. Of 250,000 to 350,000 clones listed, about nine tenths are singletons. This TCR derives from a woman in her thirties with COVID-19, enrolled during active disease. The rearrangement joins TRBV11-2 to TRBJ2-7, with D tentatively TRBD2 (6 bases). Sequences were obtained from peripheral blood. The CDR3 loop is CASSLGGLYEQYF. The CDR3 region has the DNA TGTGCCAGCAGCTTGGGGGGTCTCTACGAGCAGTACTTC. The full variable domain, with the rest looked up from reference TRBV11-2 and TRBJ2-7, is EAGVAQSPRYKIIEKRQSVAFWCNPISGHATLYWYQQILGQGPKLLIQFQNNGVVDDSQLPKDRFSAERLKGVDSTLKIQPAKLEDSAVYLCASSLGGLYEQYFGPGTRLTVT.